Listed here are 15 T cell receptor beta chains from one sample, sequenced in a study of T cells after yellow fever vaccination. TCRdb recomputed calls from the 5' RACE reads with MiXCR, one row per CDR3 protein. The sample shows 42,000 or so distinct CDR3 sequences, roughly 7.1% of them seen only once. The sample in question was CD8+ T cells not binding an NS4B(214-222) dextramer, sorted from PBMCs, obtained 45 days after the yellow fever booster vaccination. All receptors come from a man aged 30 to 39 who received the YFV17D yellow fever vaccine.

This clonotype showed up many times. This chain uses TRBV7-9 with TRBJ1-5; possible D gene TRBD1, 6 bases. Trimming removed 5 bases at V and 5 bases at J, with 16 bases between. Germline-derived CDR1 and CDR2 are SEHNR and FQNEAQ (reference sequence). CDR3 size: 15 residues. CDR3 region: CASSPADRTDQPQHF. The CDR3 nucleotides are TGTGCCAGCAGCCCCGCCGACAGGACCGATCAGCCCCAGCATTTT.

The chain recombines TRBV19 with TRBJ1-1; D not certain. CDR3 length: 13 amino acids. The V gene's germline CDR1 is LNHDA and CDR2 SQIVND (reference sequence). Trimming stripped 5 bases from V and 3 bases from J, with 10 bases between. CDR3 sequence (DNA): TGTGCCAGTAGTTCTACTGGGCACACTGAAGCTTTCTTT. Amino acids: CASSSTGHTEAFF. The full variable domain, with the rest looked up from reference TRBV19 and TRBJ1-1, is DGGITQSPKYLFRKEGQNVTLSCEQNLNHDAMYWYRQDPGQGLRLIYYSQIVNDFQKGDIAEGYSVSREKKESFPLTVTSAQKNPTAFYLCASSSTGHTEAFFGQGTRLTVV.

This clonotype was seen ten or more times. This chain connects TRBV6-1 to TRBJ2-3, with D perhaps being TRBD1 or TRBD2 (5 bases each). Germline V CDR1 and CDR2: MNHNS, SASEGT. The CDR3 length is 15 residues. Trimming pared 7 bases from V and 4 bases from J, leaving 18 bases between. The DNA of the CDR3 is TGTGCCAGCACTAACGGGGCCGCCCCAGCAGATACGCAGTATTTT. Translated: CASTNGAAPADTQYF.

This clonotype came up a few times. V and J are TRBV18 and TRBJ2-2; D is ambiguous. CDR3 length: 14 amino acids. V gave up 1 base and J gave up 3 bases, with 6 bases separating them. Germline V CDR1 and CDR2: KGHSH, LQKENI. The CDR3 spells CASSPLGDTGELFF. CDR3 DNA sequence: TGTGCCAGCTCACCACTTGGAGACACCGGGGAGCTGTTTTTT.

At least ten counts were recorded for this clonotype. This rearrangement joins TRBV12-3 or TRBV12-4 to TRBJ2-7; D not certain. Trimming took 6 bases from V and 4 from J, leaving 13 bases between them. This CDR3 has 13 residues. The CDR3 bases are TGTGCCAGCAGCCCGGGTACCCAATACGAGCAGTACTTC. It is translated as CASSPGTQYEQYF.

Turning to this clonotype: Since the CDR3 does not end with the conserved phenylalanine or tryptophan, this likely comes from a read error. The gene calls are TRBV7-2 and TRBJ2-7, with TRBD2 matching 14 bases. Germline V lookup: CDR1 SGHTA, CDR2 FQGNSA. V shed 5 bases, J shed 3 bases, and the junction held 3 bases outside the gene matches. This CDR3 has 15 residues. CDR3 amino acids: CASSVGLAGGYEQYL. DNA for the CDR3: TGTGCCAGCAGCGTCGGACTAGCGGGAGGCTACGAGCAGTACTTA.

This clonotype showed up many times. The chain links TRBV7-9 to TRBJ2-3; the D call may be TRBD1 or TRBD2 (6 bases each). The ends were cut back, 10 bases at V and 2 bases at J, with 10 bases in the middle. This CDR3 has 12 residues. Germline-derived CDR1 and CDR2 are SEHNR and FQNEAQ (reference sequence). The DNA of the CDR3 is TGTGCCACGAGGGGGGCCACAGATACGCAGTATTTT. This codes for CATRGATDTQYF.

The sample holds many counts of this clonotype. The chain recombines TRBV19 with TRBJ2-7; 8 nucleotides line up with TRBD2. The CDR3 contains 14 residues. The V segment lost 4 bases and the J segment 3 bases; nucleotides outside the gene matches: 5. CDR1 and CDR2 (germline): LNHDA, SQIVND (reference sequence). The CDR3 DNA reads TGTGCCAGTAGTAGTCGGGAGGGCCGCTACGAGCAGTACTTC. Its translation: CASSSREGRYEQYF.

This clonotype was found many times. The chain links TRBV5-4 to TRBJ2-2; possibly TRBD2 for D (6 bases). Germline values: CDR1 SGHNT, CDR2 YYREEE (reference sequence). CDR3 length: 15 residues. The germline V and J ends were trimmed by 0 bases and 6 bases, with 12 bases remaining between them. This CDR3 is CASSLGAGPAGELFF. CDR3 sequence (DNA): TGTGCCAGCAGCTTGGGGGCGGGGCCCGCCGGGGAGCTGTTTTTT.

In this sample, this clonotype turned up many times. This chain links TRBV7-6 with TRBJ1-1; D is unclear. The germline V gene encodes CDR1 SGHVS and CDR2 FNYEAQ. The V gene lost 2 bases and the J gene lost 5 bases, with 15 bases spanning the gap. The CDR3 contains 15 residues. The CDR3 reads CASSLSGHGSTEAFF. The DNA of the CDR3 is TGTGCCAGCAGCTTAAGTGGGCACGGGAGTACTGAAGCTTTCTTT.

This clonotype was counted at least ten times. V gene TRBV28 combines with J gene TRBJ2-5, with D perhaps matching TRBD1 or TRBD2 (5 bases each). Germline CDR1 MDHEN, CDR2 SYDVKM. This CDR3 comprises 16 residues. Trimming stripped 5 bases from V and 2 bases from J, with 18 bases between. DNA for the CDR3: TGTGCCAGCAGTCCCTCCCGGGGACGGCTACAAGAGACCCAGTACTTC. It encodes CASSPSRGRLQETQYF.

This clonotype was picked up many times. The chain recombines TRBV20-1 with TRBJ2-3; 9 bases line up with TRBD1. J gave up 1 base and V 1 base, and 0 bases lay outside the gene matches. The CDR3 loop spans 14 amino acids. Looked up from germline, CDR1 is DFQATT and CDR2 is SNEGSKA (reference sequence). The CDR3 nucleotides are TGCAGTGCTAGAGGGACAGGGGGCACAGATACGCAGTATTTT. Translating it yields CSARGTGGTDTQYF.

The sample holds many counts of this clonotype. The genes are TRBV7-8 and TRBJ2-7; TRBD2 matches 7 bases. CDR3 length: 15 amino acids. After removal of 5 bases from V and 7 bases from J, the junction contained 14 bases not matched to a gene. Germline V gene sequence: CDR1 SGHVS, CDR2 FQNEAQ. The CDR3 DNA sequence: TGTGCCAGCAGCGCCACAGAGGCGGGAGTCGATGAGCAGTACTTC. Amino acids: CASSATEAGVDEQYF.

This clonotype occurred a few times. The rearrangement links TRBV18 to TRBJ2-2, with D possibly matching TRBD2 (5 bases). The CDR3 is made up of 16 amino acids. CDR1 is KGHSH, CDR2 LQKENI, per germline. Trimming pared 3 bases from V and 2 bases from J, leaving 13 bases between. The CDR3 region has the DNA TGTGCCAGCTCACCTAGCGATCTACCTAACACCGGGGAGCTGTTTTTT. It encodes CASSPSDLPNTGELFF.

This clonotype showed up many times. The chain carries TRBV9 and TRBJ2-1; D gene unclear. Trimming left V 0 bases short and J 3 bases short, with 7 bases between. CDR1 and CDR2 from the germline V gene are SGDLS and YYNGEE. The CDR3 covers 14 residues. CDR3 nucleotide sequence: TGTGCCAGCAGCGTAGAGGGCAGCTACAATGAGCAGTTCTTC. Translation: CASSVEGSYNEQFF. The full variable domain, with the rest looked up from reference TRBV9 and TRBJ2-1, is DSGVTQTPKHLITATGQRVTLRCSPRSGDLSVYWYQQSLDQGLQFLIQYYNGEERAKGNILERFSAQQFPDLHSELNLSSLELGDSALYFCASSVEGSYNEQFFGPGTRLTVL.